This T cell receptor beta chain was recovered during a study of OX40 agonist ivuxolimab in advanced cancers. Background on the study: Enrolled patients in dose escalation had cancers that were hepatocellular carcinoma, melanoma, renal cell or head and neck cancer. A partial response was reached by three patients: one with hepatocellular carcinoma and two with cutaneous melanoma.

As to this clone: Its antigen is not known.

This CDR3 comprises 12 residues. Germline V CDR1 and CDR2: MNHEY, SMNVEV (reference sequence). With 4 bases removed from V and 6 bases from J, the gap between germline ends came to 10 bases. TCRdb's table, derived via immunoSEQ multiplex PCR, lists solely in-frame clones and lacks some. The repertoire includes tens of thousands of clones, around 92% of them detected once, and roughly 10% sits in the top ten. Regarding the study as a whole: Expanded clones were, on average, more numerous in CD8+ T cells than in CD4+. Both blood CD4+ and CD8+ T cells showed clonal growth by week 6 at 0.1 to 3.0 mg/kg.

Sequenced material: CD4+ or CD8+ T cells sorted from blood, taken in a trial of the OX40 agonist ivuxolimab. The TCR originated in an adult with an advanced solid tumor such as melanoma, head and neck, liver or kidney cancer. The genes are TRBV27 and TRBJ2-7; D remains unclear. The CDR3 DNA reads as TGTGCCAGCAGTTCCCTCCTGCGCGAGCAGTACTTC. This gives the protein CASSSLLREQYF.